These 27 T cell receptor beta chains were all obtained from the same sample, sequenced in a study of cytomegalovirus exposure and HLA in healthy donors. The PCR made use of 60 Vbeta and 13 Jbeta primers. Repertoires were generated with immunoSEQ multiplex PCR, while TCRdb's copy carries only in-frame clones and drops some. This table holds more than 110,000 clones, roughly 9.8% found once. Sequencing was performed on PBMCs. The receptors come from a man in his fifties in good health and CMV-seronegative.

The V call is TRBV9, the J call TRBJ1-4, with a possible D match to TRBD1 (5 bases). V was pared by 0 bases and J by 5 bases, with 8 bases between. The CDR3 covers 14 residues. Germline values: CDR1 SGDLS, CDR2 YYNGEE. The DNA for the CDR3 is TGTGCCAGCAGCGTAGGGGGGGGAAATGAAAAACTGTTTTTT. Translated, it gives CASSVGGGNEKLFF.

The V gene is TRBV6-5, the J gene TRBJ1-4; 9 positions agree with TRBD1. This CDR3 spans 14 amino acids. CDR1 and CDR2 from the germline V gene are MNHEY and SVGAGI. The V gene end was trimmed by 6 bases and the J gene end by 6 bases; junction bases not matched to a gene: 5. The DNA for the CDR3 is TGTGCCAGCAGCACAGGGGGCGTCGATGAAAAACTGTTTTTT. The encoded protein is CASSTGGVDEKLFF.

The rearrangement uses TRBV6-1 and TRBJ1-6; TRBD1 is a possible D gene (6 bases). Germline CDR1 MNHNS, CDR2 SASEGT. Deletions cut 2 bases from V and 5 bases from J, with 13 bases between. The CDR3 sequence is 16 residues long. CDR3: CASSEMGATDNSPLHF. The DNA for the CDR3 is TGTGCCAGCAGTGAAATGGGGGCAACGGATAATTCACCCCTCCACTTT.

This clone was counted between two and nine times. The chain employs TRBV7-2 and TRBJ2-3; 16 nucleotides align to TRBD2. Germline V gene sequence: CDR1 SGHTA, CDR2 FQGNSA. V was clipped by 4 bases and J by 6 bases; unmatched bases: 7. The CDR3 runs to 17 residues. CDR3 sequence reads: CASSSGTSGRALDTQYF. In DNA, the CDR3 is TGTGCCAGCAGCTCCGGGACTAGCGGGAGGGCCCTTGATACGCAGTATTTT. The complete variable domain, with remaining parts taken from reference TRBV7-2 and TRBJ2-3, reads GAGVSQSPSNKVTEKGKDVELRCDPISGHTALYWYRQSLGQGLEFLIYFQGNSAPDKSGLPSDRFSAERTGGSVSTLTIQRTQQEDSAVYLCASSSGTSGRALDTQYFGPGTRLTVL.

A few counts support this clone. The chain uses TRBV18 and TRBJ1-5; D ambiguous. Germline V gene lookup returns CDR1 KGHSH and CDR2 LQKENI. The CDR3 is 18 residues long. V lost 3 bases to trimming and J lost 5 bases, with 23 bases between them. Here the CDR3 DNA reads TGTGCCAGCTCACCCACGGGCAACGGTCTCCCCGGGGATCAGCCCCAGCATTTT. It encodes CASSPTGNGLPGDQPQHF.

J is TRBJ2-2 and V is TRBV18, with 7 bases lining up with TRBD2. Trimming at V came to 0 bases and at J to 7 bases, leaving 11 bases not matched to a gene. The CDR3 length is 17 residues. Germline lookup yields CDR1 KGHSH and CDR2 LQKENI. The CDR3 is CASSPPVGGRMDGELFF. The CDR3 DNA sequence: TGTGCCAGCTCACCACCGGTTGGCGGGAGAATGGACGGGGAGCTGTTTTTT.

V and J are TRBV9 and TRBJ2-5; 7 bases agree with TRBD2. Germline values: CDR1 SGDLS, CDR2 YYNGEE. The CDR3 is 14 residues long. The V and J ends lost 0 bases and 7 bases, in that order; junction bases with no gene match: 6. CDR3 sequence (DNA): TGTGCCAGCAGCGTAGATGGGGGGGTGGGGACCCAGTACTTC. It yields the protein CASSVDGGVGTQYF.

The sample holds a few counts of this clone. The rearrangement links TRBV19 to TRBJ2-7; 7 nucleotides line up with TRBD1. From germline, CDR1 is LNHDA and CDR2 SQIVND (reference sequence). The CDR3 runs 16 residues. The V gene end was trimmed by 8 bases and the J gene end by 2 bases; junction bases not matched to a gene: 15. Written as DNA, the CDR3 is TGTGCCAGTTCCCTGGGGTCTTCGGGACAGACCTACGAGCAGTACTTC. It encodes CASSLGSSGQTYEQYF.

This clone occurred many times. The V call is TRBV7-2, the J call TRBJ2-1; 7 bases are shared with TRBD2. The CDR3 runs 15 residues. The germline gives CDR1 SGHTA, CDR2 FQGNSA. Trimming at V came to 1 base and at J to 7 bases, leaving 7 bases not matched to a gene. CDR3 DNA sequence: TGTGCCAGCAGCTTAGTAGCGGGTCTTTTAAATGAGCAGTTCTTC. This translates into CASSLVAGLLNEQFF.

The J gene is TRBJ2-1, the V gene TRBV7-9, with 13 bases lining up with TRBD2. The CDR3 has 19 amino acids. Germline V gene data show CDR1 as SEHNR and CDR2 as FQNEAQ (reference sequence). After removal of 4 bases from V and 0 bases from J, the junction contained 9 bases not matched to a gene. The CDR3 sequence: CASSSRTSGSSRSYNEQFF. The CDR3 nucleotides are TGTGCCAGCAGCTCCCGGACTAGCGGGAGTTCCCGCTCCTACAATGAGCAGTTCTTC.

This chain joins TRBV29-1 and TRBJ2-7; D is unresolved. This CDR3 has 15 amino acids. V gave up 5 bases and J gave up 3 bases, with 20 bases separating them. Germline CDR1 SQVTM, CDR2 ANQGSEA. The CDR3 protein is CSVLKLLDTNYEQYF. The CDR3 bases are TGCAGCGTTCTCAAGCTTCTTGACACAAACTACGAGCAGTACTTC.

This clone occurred a few times. V usage is TRBV6-5 and J usage is TRBJ2-5; D might be TRBD1 (5 bases). The V end was cut by 6 bases, the J end by 4 bases, with 12 bases between. The CDR3 length is 13 residues. The germline CDR1 and CDR2 sequences are MNHEY and SVGAGI. The DNA for the CDR3 is TGTGCCAGCAGCCCCGGACAAACAGAGACCCAGTACTTC. Translated, it gives CASSPGQTETQYF.

The V and J genes are TRBV7-9 and TRBJ2-1; TRBD1 agrees at 9 bases. CDR1 is SEHNR and CDR2 is FQNEAQ in the germline V gene (reference sequence). This CDR3 is built from 18 residues. V shed 0 bases, J shed 1 base, and the junction held 7 bases outside the gene matches. CDR3 sequence: CASSLAPRGTGSYNEQFF. CDR3 DNA sequence: TGTGCCAGCAGCTTAGCACCTCGTGGGACAGGGTCCTACAATGAGCAGTTCTTC.

In DNA, the CDR3 is TGCGCCAGCAGCTTGGACGGAGGGGTAGCCAAAAACATTCAGTACTTC. It yields the protein CASSLDGGVAKNIQYF. The chain uses TRBV5-1 and TRBJ2-4, with D perhaps matching TRBD2 (6 bases). This CDR3 contains 16 residues. V lost 0 bases, J lost 0 bases, and 10 bases lay in between. CDR1 and CDR2 from the germline V gene are SGHRS and YFSETQ.

This chain joins TRBV5-1 and TRBJ2-5; 10 positions agree with TRBD1. V gave up 4 bases and J gave up 3 bases; unmatched junction bases: 3. The germline CDR1 and CDR2 sequences are SGHRS and YFSETQ. The CDR3 covers 14 residues. CDR3 sequence reads: CASSLGTGEETQYF. DNA of the CDR3: TGCGCCAGCAGCCTCGGGACAGGGGAAGAGACCCAGTACTTC.

This clone was counted only a few times. The chain employs TRBV7-2 and TRBJ2-2; the match to TRBD2 covers 7 bases. Germline-derived CDR1 and CDR2 are SGHTA and FQGNSA. This CDR3 spans 14 amino acids. The J segment lost 5 bases and the V segment lost 4 bases, leaving 4 bases of the junction unmatched. The CDR3 spells CASSSGRGTGELFF. CDR3 coding DNA: TGTGCCAGCAGCTCGGGGCGGGGGACCGGGGAGCTGTTTTTT.

V usage is TRBV5-1 and J usage is TRBJ2-2; 9 bases are a match to TRBD1. J lost 1 base, V lost 2 bases, and 9 bases had no gene match. From germline, CDR1 is SGHRS and CDR2 YFSETQ. The CDR3 spans 18 residues. This CDR3 is CASSFQPSGQGNTGELFF. The CDR3 nucleotides are TGCGCCAGCAGCTTCCAACCTTCGGGACAGGGGAACACCGGGGAGCTGTTTTTT.

The chain uses TRBV5-6 and TRBJ2-2, with 8 bases fitting TRBD1. The germline CDR1 and CDR2 sequences are SGHDT and YYEEEE. After removal of 4 bases from V and 4 bases from J, the junction contained 12 bases not matched to a gene. The CDR3 covers 17 residues. As DNA, the CDR3 is TGTGCCAGCAGCAGCGACCTCGGACAGGGCATCACCGGGGAGCTGTTTTTT. This sequence encodes CASSSDLGQGITGELFF.

The genes are TRBV14 and TRBJ2-7; 7 nucleotides match TRBD2. In germline, CDR1 is SGHDN, CDR2 FVKESK. The CDR3 is 15 amino acids. V was clipped by 1 base and J by 3 bases; unmatched bases: 6. In nucleotides, the CDR3 is TGTGCCAGCAGCCAAGGCTCTAGCGGACTCTACGAGCAGTACTTC. This sequence encodes CASSQGSSGLYEQYF.

This clone was counted only a few times. V is TRBV7-6 and J is TRBJ1-5, with TRBD1 matching over 7 bases. CDR3 length: 14 amino acids. Looked up from germline, CDR1 is SGHVS and CDR2 is FNYEAQ. V lost 5 bases to trimming and J lost 5 bases; unmatched junction nucleotides: 6. The CDR3 bases are TGTGCCAGCAGCCATACAGGGACAGATCAGCCCCAGCATTTT. Its protein product is CASSHTGTDQPQHF.

V usage is TRBV5-1 and J usage is TRBJ1-2, with TRBD1 as a possible D gene (5 bases). CDR3 length: 14 residues. Trimming removed 4 bases at V and 2 bases at J, with 12 bases between. Germline-derived CDR1 and CDR2 are SGHRS and YFSETQ. CDR3 nucleotides: TGCGCCAGCAGCCCGGACCGGGGGAACTATGGCTACACCTTC. Amino acid sequence: CASSPDRGNYGYTF.

Only a few counts were recorded for this clone. Sequence at one end of the junction differs from germline and may be a read error. The chain combines TRBV6-1 with TRBJ2-1; TRBD1 aligns across 10 bases. The length of the CDR3 is 14 residues. Germline loops: CDR1 MNHNS, CDR2 SASEGT. The CDR3: CVSSRVRTGGEQFF. In nucleotides, the CDR3 is TGTGTCAGCAGTCGTGTAAGGACAGGGGGTGAGCAGTTCTTC.

J is TRBJ2-7 and V is TRBV18; the match to TRBD1 covers 9 bases. This CDR3 is 14 amino acids long. V lost 6 bases, J lost 3 bases, and 6 bases stayed unmatched. Germline CDR1 reads KGHSH; CDR2 reads LQKENI. CDR3 residues: CASSPMGQGYEQYF. Written as DNA, the CDR3 is TGTGCCAGCTCCCCAATGGGACAGGGCTACGAGCAGTACTTC.

As concerns this clone: The junction departs from germline at one end; a sequencing error may be responsible. V is TRBV5-1 and J is TRBJ1-2; 9 bases are a match to TRBD1. The CDR3 is made up of 14 amino acids. Germline V gives CDR1 SGHRS, CDR2 YFSETQ. CDR3 loop: CASSLRQGDYGYPF. Written as DNA, the CDR3 is TGCGCCAGCAGCCTTCGACAGGGGGACTATGGCTACCCCTTC.

J is TRBJ2-2 and V is TRBV27, with TRBD2 matching 13 bases. CDR3 length equals 19 residues. Germline CDR1 is MNHEY and CDR2 is SMNVEV (reference sequence). The V gene end was trimmed by 6 bases and the J gene end by 2 bases; junction bases not matched to a gene: 12. The CDR3 DNA follows: TGTGCCAGCAGCACACAAAGGACTAGCGGGAGTATTAACACCGGGGAGCTGTTTTTT. This gives the protein CASSTQRTSGSINTGELFF.

CDR3 bases: TGTGCCAGACAGGGACAGGGGCCCTATGGCTACACCTTC. Its translation: CARQGQGPYGYTF. The chain combines TRBV6-4 with TRBJ1-2; 10 bases are a match to TRBD1. The CDR3 is 13 residues long. CDR1 MRHNA and CDR2 SNTAGT come from the germline V gene. V shed 9 bases, J shed 4 bases, and the junction held 5 bases outside the gene matches.

The V gene is TRBV6-5, the J gene TRBJ1-2; no definite D call. Trimming shortened V by 6 bases and J by 0 bases, and 14 bases separated the two germline ends. The CDR3 runs to 15 residues. CDR1 MNHEY and CDR2 SVGAGI come from the germline V gene. DNA of the CDR3: TGTGCCAGCAGCCCAACTGGGAGGGCTAACTATGGCTACACCTTC. It encodes CASSPTGRANYGYTF.